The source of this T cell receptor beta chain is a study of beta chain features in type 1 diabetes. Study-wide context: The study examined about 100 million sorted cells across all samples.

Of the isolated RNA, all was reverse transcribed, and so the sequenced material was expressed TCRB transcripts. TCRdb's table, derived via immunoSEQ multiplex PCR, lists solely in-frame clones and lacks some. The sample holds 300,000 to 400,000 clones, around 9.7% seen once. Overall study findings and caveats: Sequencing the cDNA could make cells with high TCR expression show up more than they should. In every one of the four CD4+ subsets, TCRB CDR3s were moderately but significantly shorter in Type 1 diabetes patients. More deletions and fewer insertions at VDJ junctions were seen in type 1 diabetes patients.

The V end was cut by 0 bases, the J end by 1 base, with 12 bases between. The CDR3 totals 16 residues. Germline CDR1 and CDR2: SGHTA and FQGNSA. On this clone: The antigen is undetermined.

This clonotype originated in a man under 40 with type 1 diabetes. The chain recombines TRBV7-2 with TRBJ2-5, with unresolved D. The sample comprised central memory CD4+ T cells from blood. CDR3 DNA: TGTGCCAGCAGCTTAGCGCTAGGTGCGTCCCAAGAGACCCAGTACTTC. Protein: CASSLALGASQETQYF.